This T cell receptor beta chain is drawn from a study of somatic mutations in cytotoxic T cells in rheumatoid arthritis. Germline CDR1 MGHRA, CDR2 YSYEKL. V was clipped by 1 base and J by 7 bases, with 10 bases between them. This CDR3 region has 13 residues. Profiling relied on immunoSEQ multiplex PCR, and the TCRdb table lists in-frame clones only, not all of them. The sample includes 20,000 or so clones, about four fifths of them seen just once. Whole-study findings and limits: Statistically, CD8+ T-cell clonality was not significantly distinct between individuals with rheumatoid arthritis and age-matched healthy controls.

About this clone itself: The antigen remains unidentified.

The sequenced sample was CD8+ T cells sorted from blood. V usage is TRBV4-1 and J usage is TRBJ1-1; D is unresolved. This TCR was sampled from a woman in her 50s in good health. The CDR3 sequence: CASSQALGNEAFF. The CDR3 DNA is TGCGCCAGCAGCCAAGCACTGGGAAATGAAGCTTTCTTT.